The entry that follows covers one T cell receptor beta chain sequence. Its antigen is unidentified. The source of the sample is a study of T-cell reconstitution after alpha-beta-depleted transplantation in children. Study-wide results and limits: Newly produced T cells mostly accounted for T-cell counts and diversity one year post-transplant.

Library preparation (for TCRbeta) was performed with unique molecular identifiers. One entry per CDR3 protein results from TCRdb running MiXCR on the PCR reads. This table holds approximately 430,000 distinct CDR3 sequences, under 20% found once. V lost 8 bases to trimming and J lost 0 bases; unmatched junction nucleotides: 9. Germline CDR1 is LNHDA and CDR2 is SQIVND (reference sequence). The CDR3 totals 16 residues. The source is a boy in the first two years of life who had a stem cell transplant for Wiskott-Aldrich syndrome, so the T cells may come from the graft donor. The chain has TRBV19 and TRBJ2-1; 8 bases line up with TRBD2. This material consisted of PBMCs, mostly from graft donor cells, taken 360 days after TCRalphabeta/CD19-depleted stem cell transplant. The DNA for the CDR3 is TGTGCCAGTGCCCGAGGCGGGGGGATCTCCTACAATGAGCAGTTCTTC. Residues: CASARGGGISYNEQFF.